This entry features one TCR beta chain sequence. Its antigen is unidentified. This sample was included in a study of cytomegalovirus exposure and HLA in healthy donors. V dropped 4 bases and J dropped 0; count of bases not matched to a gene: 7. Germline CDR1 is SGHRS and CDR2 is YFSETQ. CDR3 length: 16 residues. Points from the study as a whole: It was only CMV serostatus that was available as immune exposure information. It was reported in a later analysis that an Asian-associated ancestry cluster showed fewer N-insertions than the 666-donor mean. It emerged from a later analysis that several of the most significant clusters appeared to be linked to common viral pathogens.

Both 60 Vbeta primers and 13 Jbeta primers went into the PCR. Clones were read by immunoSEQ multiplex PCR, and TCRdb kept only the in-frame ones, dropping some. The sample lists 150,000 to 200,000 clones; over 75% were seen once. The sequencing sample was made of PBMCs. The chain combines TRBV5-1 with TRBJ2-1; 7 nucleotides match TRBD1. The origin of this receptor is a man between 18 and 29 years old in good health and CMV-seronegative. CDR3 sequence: CASSRQGRYSYNEQFF. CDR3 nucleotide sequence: TGCGCCAGCAGCCGACAGGGCCGCTACTCCTACAATGAGCAGTTCTTC.